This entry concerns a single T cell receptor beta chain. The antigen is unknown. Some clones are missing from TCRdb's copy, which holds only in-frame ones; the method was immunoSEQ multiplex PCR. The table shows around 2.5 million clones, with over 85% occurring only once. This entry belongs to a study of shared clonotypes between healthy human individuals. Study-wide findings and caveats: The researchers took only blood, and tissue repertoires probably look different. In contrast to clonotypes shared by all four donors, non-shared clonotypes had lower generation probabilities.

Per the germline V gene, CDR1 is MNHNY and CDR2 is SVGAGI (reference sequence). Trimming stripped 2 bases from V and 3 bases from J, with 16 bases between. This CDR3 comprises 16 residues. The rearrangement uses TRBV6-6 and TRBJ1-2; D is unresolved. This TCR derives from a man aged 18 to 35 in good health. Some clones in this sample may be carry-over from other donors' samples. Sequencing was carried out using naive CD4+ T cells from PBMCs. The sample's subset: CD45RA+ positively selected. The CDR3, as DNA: TGTGCCAGCAGTTACACGAACAGCGCCCGGGACTATGGCTACACCTTC. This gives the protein CASSYTNSARDYGYTF.